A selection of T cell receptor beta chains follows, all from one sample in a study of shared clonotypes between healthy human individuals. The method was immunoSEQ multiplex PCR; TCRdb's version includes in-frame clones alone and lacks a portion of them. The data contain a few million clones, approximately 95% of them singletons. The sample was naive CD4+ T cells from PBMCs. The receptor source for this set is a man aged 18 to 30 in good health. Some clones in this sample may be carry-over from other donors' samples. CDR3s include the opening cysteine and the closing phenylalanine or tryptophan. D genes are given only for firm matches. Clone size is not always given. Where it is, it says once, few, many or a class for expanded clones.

CDR3: CASSPGDDYNEQFF
DNA: TGCGCCAGCAGCCCCGGGGACGACTACAATGAGCAGTTCTTC
size: NA
J: TRBJ2-1
D: NA
V: TRBV5-1

CDR3: CASSPVGQGSLNEQFF
DNA: TGTGCCAGCTCACCAGTGGGACAGGGAAGTTTGAATGAGCAGTTCTTC
size: NA
J: TRBJ2-1
D: TRBD1
V: TRBV18

CDR3: CASRLGPASNQPQHF
DNA: TGTGCAAGTCGCTTGGGACCGGCGAGCAATCAGCCCCAGCATTTT
size: NA
J: TRBJ1-5
D: NA
V: TRBV12-2

CDR3: CASRSTGRQYF
DNA: TGTGCCAGCAGATCGACAGGGAGGCAGTACTTC
size: NA
J: TRBJ2-5
D: NA
V: TRBV25-1

CDR3: CASSLGLGRGENGEQFF
DNA: TGTGCCAGCAGCTTAGGGTTAGGCAGGGGGGAAAATGGTGAGCAGTTCTTC
size: NA
J: TRBJ2-1
D: NA
V: TRBV7-8

CDR3: CASSSTGLAGVSQYF
DNA: TGTGCCAGCAGTTCTACGGGACTAGCGGGAGTATCGCAGTACTTC
size: NA
J: TRBJ2-7
D: TRBD2
V: TRBV6-5

CDR3: CASSAAGAVNEKLFF
DNA: TGTGCCAGCAGCGCTGCAGGGGCCGTGAATGAAAAACTGTTTTTT
size: NA
J: TRBJ1-4
D: NA
V: TRBV6-5

CDR3: CASSLTSSGNTIYF
DNA: TGCGCCAGCAGCTTGACCAGCTCTGGAAACACCATATATTTT
size: few
J: TRBJ1-3
D: NA
V: TRBV5-1

CDR3: CASSLIRDSYEQYF
DNA: TGCGCCAGCAGCTTGATAAGGGACTCCTACGAGCAGTACTTC
size: NA
J: TRBJ2-7
D: NA
V: TRBV5-1

CDR3: CAISDSGNTIYF
DNA: TGTGCCATCAGTGACAGTGGAAACACCATATATTTT
size: NA
J: TRBJ1-3
D: NA
V: TRBV10-3

CDR3: CASSPDSTDTQYF
DNA: TGTGCCAGCTCCCCGGATAGCACAGATACGCAGTATTTT
size: NA
J: TRBJ2-3
D: NA
V: TRBV18

CDR3: CSVDRAGSYNEQFF
DNA: TGCAGCGTTGATCGTGCGGGTTCCTACAATGAGCAGTTCTTC
size: NA
J: TRBJ2-1
D: NA
V: TRBV29-1

CDR3: CASSGTGDLAYNEQFF
DNA: TGCGCCAGCAGCGGGACAGGGGACCTTGCCTACAATGAGCAGTTCTTC
size: NA
J: TRBJ2-1
D: TRBD1
V: TRBV5-1

CDR3: CASAVNSSGNTIYF
DNA: TGTGCCAGCGCAGTCAATAGCTCTGGAAACACCATATATTTT
size: NA
J: TRBJ1-3
D: NA
V: TRBV21-1

CDR3: CASRIGGYGYTF
DNA: TGTGCCAGCAGGATAGGGGGGTATGGCTACACCTTC
size: NA
J: TRBJ1-2
D: NA
V: TRBV28

CDR3: CASSRLRGGALEKLFF
DNA: TGTGCCAGCAGCCGCCTCCGGGGGGGGGCCCTCGAAAAACTGTTTTTT
size: NA
J: TRBJ1-4
D: NA
V: TRBV28

CDR3: CASSLAHWSSYEQYF
DNA: TGTGCCAGCAGTTTAGCACACTGGAGCTCCTACGAGCAGTACTTC
size: NA
J: TRBJ2-7
D: NA
V: TRBV27

CDR3: CASSLGQGRREYF
DNA: TGTGCCAGCAGCTTGGGACAGGGAAGGAGGGAGTACTTC
size: NA
J: TRBJ2-7
D: TRBD1
V: TRBV7-2

CDR3: CASRSGDRGDYGYTF
DNA: TGTGCCAGCAGGTCCGGGGACAGGGGGGACTATGGCTACACCTTC
size: NA
J: TRBJ1-2
D: TRBD1
V: TRBV6-6

CDR3: CASSRGTAPLTGANVLTF
DNA: TGCGCCAGCAGTCGCGGGACAGCCCCTCTCACAGGGGCCAACGTCCTGACTTTC
size: NA
J: TRBJ2-6
D: NA
V: TRBV4-1

CDR3: CASSPTSGSPDTQYF
DNA: TGTGCCAGCAGCCCGACTAGCGGGAGTCCAGATACGCAGTATTTT
size: NA
J: TRBJ2-3
D: TRBD2
V: TRBV7-7

CDR3: CASSPGEWYEQYF
DNA: TGTGCCAGCAGCCCGGGAGAGTGGTACGAGCAGTACTTC
size: NA
J: TRBJ2-7
D: NA
V: TRBV6-6

CDR3: CASSPDGSPIYGYTF
DNA: TGTGCCAGCAGCCCGGACGGCAGTCCTATCTATGGCTACACCTTC
size: NA
J: TRBJ1-2
D: NA
V: TRBV7-9

CDR3: CASSKMWTGNTEAFF
DNA: TGTGCCAGCAGCAAAATGTGGACAGGGAACACTGAAGCTTTCTTT
size: NA
J: TRBJ1-1
D: TRBD1
V: TRBV7-2

CDR3: CASTWGSGEETQYF
DNA: TGTGCCAGCACCTGGGGGAGCGGCGAAGAGACCCAGTACTTC
size: NA
J: TRBJ2-5
D: NA
V: TRBV7-9

CDR3: CASSIPRQGQPQHF
DNA: TGTGCCAGTAGTATTCCACGACAGGGACAGCCCCAGCATTTT
size: NA
J: TRBJ1-5
D: TRBD1
V: TRBV19

CDR3: CASSLRLGDRGNTIYF
DNA: TGTGCCAGCAGCTTACGACTTGGGGACAGGGGAAACACCATATATTTT
size: once
J: TRBJ1-3
D: TRBD1
V: TRBV7-9

CDR3: CASSSREASGRAWGTYEQYF
DNA: TGTGCCAGCAGTTCCAGGGAGGCTAGCGGGAGGGCCTGGGGAACATACGAGCAGTACTTC
size: NA
J: TRBJ2-7
D: TRBD2
V: TRBV28

CDR3: CASSEAGTSNGIAKNIQYF
DNA: TGCGCCAGCAGCGAAGCCGGGACTAGCAACGGGATAGCCAAAAACATTCAGTACTTC
size: NA
J: TRBJ2-4
D: TRBD2
V: TRBV10-1

CDR3: CASSPGRLNEKLFF
DNA: TGTGCCAGCTCACCGGGCAGACTTAATGAAAAACTGTTTTTT
size: NA
J: TRBJ1-4
D: NA
V: TRBV18

CDR3: CASSRDRIYNEQFF
DNA: TGTGCCAGCAGCCGGGACAGAATCTACAATGAGCAGTTCTTC
size: NA
J: TRBJ2-1
D: TRBD1
V: TRBV6-1

CDR3: CASSLSRGDNQPQHF
DNA: TGTGCCAGCAGTTTATCCAGGGGTGACAATCAGCCCCAGCATTTT
size: NA
J: TRBJ1-5
D: NA
V: TRBV28

CDR3: CASSYPARGDTNTEAFF
DNA: TGTGCCAGCAGTTACCCCGCCAGGGGAGACACGAACACTGAAGCTTTCTTT
size: once
J: TRBJ1-1
D: NA
V: TRBV2

CDR3: CASSSVLGLSSYNEQFF
DNA: TGCGCCAGCAGCTCGGTACTCGGACTGAGCTCCTACAATGAGCAGTTCTTC
size: once
J: TRBJ2-1
D: NA
V: TRBV5-1

CDR3: CASSPSAGSEAFF
DNA: TGTGCCAGCAGCCCAAGTGCGGGTTCTGAAGCTTTCTTT
size: NA
J: TRBJ1-1
D: NA
V: TRBV7-3

CDR3: CASSQLGTYNEQFF
DNA: TGTGCCAGCAGCCAACTCGGGACCTACAATGAGCAGTTCTTC
size: NA
J: TRBJ2-1
D: NA
V: TRBV14

CDR3: CASSPRLAKCYNEQFF
DNA: TGTGCCAGCAGCCCACGGTTGGCAAAATGCTACAATGAGCAGTTCTTC
size: NA
J: TRBJ2-1
D: NA
V: TRBV7-4

CDR3: CASSLEGGTTNEKLFF
DNA: TGCGCCAGCAGCTTGGAAGGAGGAACAACTAATGAAAAACTGTTTTTT
size: NA
J: TRBJ1-4
D: NA
V: TRBV5-1

CDR3: CASSLDWGDGYTF
DNA: TGTGCCAGCAGCTTAGATTGGGGGGATGGCTACACCTTC
size: NA
J: TRBJ1-2
D: NA
V: TRBV11-2

CDR3: CASSLGRNTGELFF
DNA: TGTGCCAGCAGCCTCGGGCGGAACACCGGGGAGCTGTTTTTT
size: once
J: TRBJ2-2
D: NA
V: TRBV7-3